This T cell receptor (beta chain) was sequenced during a study of blood T cells in healthy people across ages. Study-level points and caveats: Diversity figures based on one million T cells were deemed too low. It was the long-lived donors that had more naive CD4+ cells and higher diversity than aged donors. Older age went with lower TCR beta diversity per million T cells, in a roughly linear way. Donor CMV infection status was unknown, possibly confounding age-related changes in expanded clonotypes.

Worth noting for this clonotype: Its antigen is as yet unknown.

Germline assignment: CDR1 MDHEN and CDR2 SYDVKM. CDR3 length: 15 amino acids. PCR was performed a second time for about 6 to 12 cycles using a sample-barcoded 5' primer and a J-beta primer mix. MiXCR, run by TCRdb on the 5' RACE reads, gives a single entry per CDR3 protein. The data contain some 920,000 distinct CDR3 sequences, 45% to 60% of them singletons. The sequencing sample was made of blood. V and J are TRBV28 and TRBJ2-5, with TRBD2 identical over 11 bases. Matching the DNA end better, TRBJ2-7 makes the J call doubtful. The clonotype originates from a woman aged 55-70 years in good health. The CDR3 reads CASSPFLAGGDEQYF. CDR3 coding DNA: TGTGCCAGCAGCCCCTTCTTAGCGGGAGGGGACGAGCAGTACTTC.